These T cell receptor beta chains were read from a single sample in a study of blood T cell repertoires in COVID-19. Sequencing used immunoSEQ multiplex PCR; TCRdb keeps in-frame clones, though not all of them. Among 70,000 or so clones listed, about 89% were seen once. Sequencing used peripheral blood. These receptors were obtained from a man aged 60 to 75 with acute or convalescent COVID-19. Both conserved end residues are part of each CDR3. Each record gives: CDR3 DNA, CDR3 protein, clone size, D gene, V gene, J gene. D genes are given only for firm matches. Size is omitted from some rows. Given values are once, few, many or a class for expanded clones.

DNA: TGTGCCAGCAGCTTTAGGCCGGCGGGGGGAAGGAACGGGGAGCTGTTTTTT
CDR3: CASSFRPAGGRNGELFF
size: once
D: TRBD2
V: TRBV11-2
J: TRBJ2-2

DNA: TGTGCCAGCAGTCCGGCATCGGGACAAATCAATGAGCAGTTCTTC
CDR3: CASSPASGQINEQFF
size: .
D: .
V: TRBV28
J: TRBJ2-1

DNA: TGTGCCACCAGTGACCAAACCACAGGGGGCTATGGGGATACGCAGTATTTT
CDR3: CATSDQTTGGYGDTQYF
size: .
D: TRBD1
V: TRBV24-1
J: TRBJ2-3

DNA: TGCAGCGTCCCCGGGACAGGGGACTACAATGAGCAGTTCTTC
CDR3: CSVPGTGDYNEQFF
size: .
D: TRBD1
V: TRBV29-1
J: TRBJ2-1

DNA: TGTGCCAGCAGCCTCGTAGGGGGAGATACGCAGTATTTT
CDR3: CASSLVGGDTQYF
size: .
D: .
V: TRBV5-4
J: TRBJ2-3

DNA: TGTGCCAGCAGCCTCCGCCCGGGACAGACTAACTATGGCTACACCTTC
CDR3: CASSLRPGQTNYGYTF
size: .
D: TRBD1
V: TRBV4-2
J: TRBJ1-2

DNA: TGTGCCAGTAGTAGGGGACTAGCGGGAAGTGGGGCCAACGTCCTGACTTTC
CDR3: CASSRGLAGSGANVLTF
size: .
D: TRBD2
V: TRBV19
J: TRBJ2-6

DNA: TGTGCCAGCAGCTTGGGACAGGGGAGGGGGTTAGGAGAGACCCAGTACTTC
CDR3: CASSLGQGRGLGETQYF
size: .
D: .
V: TRBV5-4
J: TRBJ2-5

DNA: TGTGCCAGCAGCTTAGGGCGAGCGGGAGGTGAGCAGTTCTTC
CDR3: CASSLGRAGGEQFF
size: .
D: TRBD2
V: TRBV7-8
J: TRBJ2-1

DNA: TGTGCCAGTACTCAGACAGTTGCCTATGGCTACACCTTC
CDR3: CASTQTVAYGYTF
size: .
D: .
V: TRBV19
J: TRBJ1-2

DNA: TGTGCCAGCAGAAATCCGGGACAGGATGAAAAACTGTTTTTT
CDR3: CASRNPGQDEKLFF
size: .
D: TRBD1
V: TRBV6-5
J: TRBJ1-4

DNA: TGCAGCGTTGAAGATGAACAGGGGGCTCTTTACGAGCAGTACTTC
CDR3: CSVEDEQGALYEQYF
size: .
D: TRBD1
V: TRBV29-1
J: TRBJ2-7

DNA: TGTGCCAGCAGGAGGAATCCCTCTTACGAGCAGTACTTC
CDR3: CASRRNPSYEQYF
size: .
D: .
V: TRBV3-1/TRBV3-2
J: TRBJ2-7

DNA: TGTGCCAGCACCAAGACAGGATCACCCAATGAAGCTTTCTTT
CDR3: CASTKTGSPNEAFF
size: once
D: .
V: TRBV7-9
J: TRBJ1-1

DNA: TGCGCCAGCACTCCGGGGGACAGGGGGCTGAACACTGAAGCTTTCTTT
CDR3: CASTPGDRGLNTEAFF
size: .
D: TRBD1
V: TRBV10-1
J: TRBJ1-1

DNA: TGTGCCAGCAGTATGTTCCCGGGGGATCCGGCGAACACTGAAGCTTTCTTT
CDR3: CASSMFPGDPANTEAFF
size: .
D: .
V: TRBV27
J: TRBJ1-1

DNA: TGTGCCAGTAGTATCGGGGGGCTGGCCCAAATACAGGAAAAACTGTTTTTT
CDR3: CASSIGGLAQIQEKLFF
size: .
D: .
V: TRBV19
J: TRBJ1-4

DNA: TGTGCCAGCAGCTCACAGGGTACCTACGAGCAGTACTTC
CDR3: CASSSQGTYEQYF
size: .
D: .
V: TRBV5-4
J: TRBJ2-7

DNA: TGTGCCAGCAGCGTAGCTGGCGGGGGCACAGATACGCAGTATTTT
CDR3: CASSVAGGGTDTQYF
size: .
D: .
V: TRBV9
J: TRBJ2-3

DNA: TGCGCCAGCAGCTTGGGTGGGGGGGCTAGCACTGAAGCTTTCTTT
CDR3: CASSLGGGASTEAFF
size: .
D: .
V: TRBV5-1
J: TRBJ1-1

DNA: TGCAGCGTTGAAGAGGAAGGACTAGCGATTAATGAGCAGTTCTTC
CDR3: CSVEEEGLAINEQFF
size: .
D: TRBD2
V: TRBV29-1
J: TRBJ2-1

DNA: TGTGCCAGCAGCTTAGACTCGAGGTACTACGAGCAGTACTTC
CDR3: CASSLDSRYYEQYF
size: .
D: .
V: TRBV7-9
J: TRBJ2-7

DNA: TGTGCCAGCAGTAGACAGGCGGACAATCAGCCCCAGCATTTT
CDR3: CASSRQADNQPQHF
size: .
D: .
V: TRBV6-6
J: TRBJ1-5

DNA: TGTGCCAGCAGCCAACAGGGGGCTGTCACTGAAGCTTTCTTT
CDR3: CASSQQGAVTEAFF
size: .
D: TRBD1
V: TRBV5-6
J: TRBJ1-1

DNA: TGCGCCAGCAGCTTCCCCCCGGGGGGTAGTGAGACCCAGTACTTC
CDR3: CASSFPPGGSETQYF
size: once
D: TRBD2
V: TRBV5-1
J: TRBJ2-5

DNA: TGTGCCAGCAGTTACTCGTCAGGGGTGGACGAGCAGTACTTC
CDR3: CASSYSSGVDEQYF
size: .
D: .
V: TRBV6-6
J: TRBJ2-7

DNA: TGCGCCAGCAGCTTTATGGACAGGGGCTCGTACGAGCAGTACTTC
CDR3: CASSFMDRGSYEQYF
size: .
D: TRBD1
V: TRBV5-1
J: TRBJ2-7

DNA: TGTGCCTGCGACCACAGGGTATACTATGGCTACACCTTC
CDR3: CACDHRVYYGYTF
size: .
D: .
V: TRBV30
J: TRBJ1-2

DNA: TGTGCCAGCAGTGATAGAAGACTTTCGATGAACACTGAAGCTTTCTTT
CDR3: CASSDRRLSMNTEAFF
size: .
D: .
V: TRBV2
J: TRBJ1-1

DNA: TGTGCCAGCAGCGTAGTCCAGGGGAACACCGGGGAGCTGTTTTTT
CDR3: CASSVVQGNTGELFF
size: .
D: .
V: TRBV9
J: TRBJ2-2

DNA: TGTGCCAGCAGTGAAGTGAAGCACACCGGGGAGCTGTTTTTT
CDR3: CASSEVKHTGELFF
size: .
D: .
V: TRBV2
J: TRBJ2-2

DNA: TGCAGTGCTAAGGACAGCCACGAGCAGTACTTC
CDR3: CSAKDSHEQYF
size: .
D: .
V: TRBV20-1
J: TRBJ2-7

DNA: TGTGCCAGCAGAACAGGGACTACCGCTGAAGCTTTCTTT
CDR3: CASRTGTTAEAFF
size: .
D: .
V: TRBV12-3/TRBV12-4
J: TRBJ1-1

DNA: TGTGCCTGGAGGATAGCGGGAGGGGAAGAGACCCAGTACTTC
CDR3: CAWRIAGGEETQYF
size: .
D: TRBD2
V: TRBV30
J: TRBJ2-5

DNA: TGTGCCAGCAGTGAGCCCTTCGCGGGGTCCTATAGCAATCAGCCCCAGCATTTT
CDR3: CASSEPFAGSYSNQPQHF
size: .
D: .
V: TRBV6-1
J: TRBJ1-5

DNA: TGTGCCAGTATCGGACAGGGTGATAGCAATCAGCCCCAGCATTTT
CDR3: CASIGQGDSNQPQHF
size: .
D: TRBD1
V: TRBV19
J: TRBJ1-5

DNA: TGCGCCAGCAGCCAAGCCCCAGGGGGTCCTGCAGATACGCAGTATTTT
CDR3: CASSQAPGGPADTQYF
size: .
D: TRBD1
V: TRBV4-1
J: TRBJ2-3

DNA: TGTGCCTGGAGGCAGGGGTTAGGAGATTCACCCCTCCACTTT
CDR3: CAWRQGLGDSPLHF
size: .
D: .
V: TRBV30
J: TRBJ1-6

DNA: TGTGCCAGCAGAGCCCAGGGCGGTAGAGGCACTGAAGCTTTCTTT
CDR3: CASRAQGGRGTEAFF
size: .
D: .
V: TRBV6-5
J: TRBJ1-1

DNA: TGCGCCAGCAGCTGGAAAGACCTAGACTGGGGAGGGAGAGACACGCAGTATTTT
CDR3: CASSWKDLDWGGRDTQYF
size: once
D: TRBD2
V: TRBV5-1
J: TRBJ2-3

DNA: TGTGCCAGCAGCGACAGGAACACTGAAGCTTTCTTT
CDR3: CASSDRNTEAFF
size: .
D: .
V: TRBV9
J: TRBJ1-1

DNA: TGCGCCAGCAGCCAGGAGTTTTTTAATTCACCCCTCCACTTT
CDR3: CASSQEFFNSPLHF
size: .
D: .
V: TRBV4-1
J: TRBJ1-6

DNA: TGTGCCAGCAGCTTGGGGCCACAGGGGGTAAATTCACCCCTCCACTTT
CDR3: CASSLGPQGVNSPLHF
size: once
D: TRBD1
V: TRBV5-4
J: TRBJ1-6

DNA: TGCGCCAGCCGGGGAGAGGGAAAACTGTTTTTT
CDR3: CASRGEGKLFF
size: .
D: .
V: TRBV5-1
J: TRBJ1-4

DNA: TGTGCCAGCAAGAGGGATACCGGGGAGCTGTTTTTT
CDR3: CASKRDTGELFF
size: .
D: .
V: TRBV27
J: TRBJ2-2

DNA: TGTGCCATCAGGTCGAGGACAGGGGATGGTCCCCTCCACTTT
CDR3: CAIRSRTGDGPLHF
size: .
D: TRBD1
V: TRBV10-3
J: TRBJ1-6

DNA: TGTGCCAGTAGTTGGGACAGAAACAATGAGCAGTTCTTC
CDR3: CASSWDRNNEQFF
size: .
D: TRBD1
V: TRBV19
J: TRBJ2-1

DNA: TGCGCCAGCAGCTTGAGCACCGCGAACACCGGGGAGCTGTTTTTT
CDR3: CASSLSTANTGELFF
size: .
D: .
V: TRBV5-1
J: TRBJ2-2

DNA: TGCGCCAGCAGCTCGACTAGCGGGGGGTTTGAGACCCAGTACTTC
CDR3: CASSSTSGGFETQYF
size: once
D: TRBD2
V: TRBV5-1
J: TRBJ2-5

DNA: TGTGCCAGCAGTTTATCGAGCCGATTAGAAGCTTTCTTT
CDR3: CASSLSSRLEAFF
size: .
D: .
V: TRBV27
J: TRBJ1-1

DNA: TGTGCCAGCAGCTTGGGGCCGGGGGAGCTGTTTTTT
CDR3: CASSLGPGELFF
size: .
D: .
V: TRBV5-4
J: TRBJ2-2

DNA: TGTGCCACCAGTGATTTGCGAAGGACTAGCGGGAGGGCCCGGGAGACCCAGTACTTC
CDR3: CATSDLRRTSGRARETQYF
size: .
D: TRBD2
V: TRBV24-1
J: TRBJ2-5

DNA: TGCAGCGTTGAAAAGGGGCGAGGCACTGAAGCTTTCTTT
CDR3: CSVEKGRGTEAFF
size: .
D: .
V: TRBV29-1
J: TRBJ1-1

DNA: TGTGCCAGCAGTCCCGACAGGGTCGGAACTCAACCCCAGCATTTT
CDR3: CASSPDRVGTQPQHF
size: .
D: TRBD1
V: TRBV6-5
J: TRBJ1-5

DNA: TGCGCCAGCAGCTTGATGGGGGCGGGAGAGACCCAGTACTTC
CDR3: CASSLMGAGETQYF
size: once
D: .
V: TRBV5-1
J: TRBJ2-5